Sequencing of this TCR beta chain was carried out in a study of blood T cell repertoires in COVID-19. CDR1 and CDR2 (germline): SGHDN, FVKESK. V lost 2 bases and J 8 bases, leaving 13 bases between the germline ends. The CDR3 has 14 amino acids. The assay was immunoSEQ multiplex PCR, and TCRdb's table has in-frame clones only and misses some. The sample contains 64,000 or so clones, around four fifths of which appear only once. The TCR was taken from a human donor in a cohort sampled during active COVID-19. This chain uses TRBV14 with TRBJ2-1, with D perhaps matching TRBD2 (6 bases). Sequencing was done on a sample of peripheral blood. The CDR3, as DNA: TGTGCCAGCAGCCAAAAGACTAGTTTGGATGAGCAGTTCTTC. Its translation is CASSQKTSLDEQFF. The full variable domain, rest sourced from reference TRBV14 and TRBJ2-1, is EAGVTQFPSHSVIEKGQTVTLRCDPISGHDNLYWYRRVMGKEIKFLLHFVKESKQDESGMPNNRFLAERTGGTYSTLKVQPAELEDSGVYFCASSQKTSLDEQFFGPGTRLTVL.